The next 3 T cell receptor beta chains were all read from a single sample in a study of T-cell memory formation after mild COVID-19. TCRdb re-analysed the 5' RACE reads in MiXCR, keeping a single row per CDR3 protein. Altogether some 150,000 distinct CDR3 sequences are present, roughly a fifth being singletons, with the ten largest covering around 2.4%. The sample comprised PBMCs or a T cell subset sorted from them (not recorded which). The source of these receptors is an adult woman who had mild COVID-19 (a few samples of this study predate the infection). Cell type and time point are not known.

The gene calls are TRBV4-1 and TRBJ2-3; 7 nucleotides match TRBD1. Germline-derived CDR1 and CDR2 are MGHRA and YSYEKL. The CDR3 has 16 amino acids. Unmatched junction bases numbered 10, after V lost 4 bases and J lost 3 bases. CDR3 DNA: TGCGCCAGCAGCCCGATGACAGGGAAGGGGACAGATACGCAGTATTTT. Protein: CASSPMTGKGTDTQYF.

This clonotype was observed a few times. The CDR3 sequence: CASSLEASGNQPQHF. CDR3 coding DNA: TGCGCCAGCAGCTTGGAGGCGTCGGGCAATCAGCCCCAGCATTTT. The rearrangement uses TRBV5-1 and TRBJ1-5; D is ambiguous. Germline lookup yields CDR1 SGHRS and CDR2 YFSETQ. Deletions cut 0 bases from V and 2 bases from J, with 9 bases between. The CDR3 loop spans 15 amino acids.

This clonotype was seen a few times. The chain combines TRBV7-9 with TRBJ1-6; no reliable D call. The ends were cut back, 4 bases at V and 6 bases at J, with 7 bases in the middle. Per the germline V gene, CDR1 is SEHNR and CDR2 is FQNEAQ (reference sequence). This CDR3 comprises 13 residues. The CDR3 is CASSSNVNSPLHF. For the CDR3, the DNA is TGTGCCAGCAGCTCTAATGTTAATTCACCCCTCCACTTT.